The 11 T cell receptor beta chains below were found in one sample sequenced in a study of blood T cell repertoires in COVID-19. TCRdb's copy holds only in-frame clones and misses some; the assay was immunoSEQ multiplex PCR. The sample yields 75,000 to 100,000 clones, around 90% seen once. Sequencing was carried out using peripheral blood. Receptors were obtained from a man between 65 and 85 years old with acute or convalescent COVID-19.

The rearrangement joins TRBV5-4 to TRBJ1-1, with TRBD1 matching 8 bases. The trim removed 5 bases at V and 1 base at J, leaving 10 bases unmatched. CDR1 is SGHNT and CDR2 is YYREEE in the germline V gene (reference sequence). The CDR3 extends over 16 amino acids. The CDR3: CASSPQGAPGNTEAFF. In DNA, the CDR3 is TGTGCCAGCAGTCCCCAGGGGGCCCCTGGGAACACTGAAGCTTTCTTT.

The CDR3 spells CASSTGSSGNTIYF. The CDR3 DNA sequence: TGTGCCAGCAGCACGGGTAGCTCTGGAAACACCATATATTTT. This chain joins TRBV5-5 and TRBJ1-3, with no clear D. CDR1 is SGHKS and CDR2 is YYEKEE in the germline V gene (reference sequence). Trimming took off 4 bases at V and 0 bases at J, with 8 bases between the two ends. The CDR3 contains 14 residues.

The V gene is TRBV18, the J gene TRBJ2-1; D unclear. In germline, CDR1 is KGHSH, CDR2 LQKENI. The CDR3 has 15 residues. V gave up 3 bases and J gave up 1 base, with 10 bases separating them. CDR3 protein: CASSPPLVSYNEQFF. DNA of the CDR3: TGTGCCAGCTCACCCCCCCTAGTGTCCTACAATGAGCAGTTCTTC.

The J gene is TRBJ2-7, the V gene TRBV6-5; D may be TRBD2 (5 bases). CDR3 length: 14 amino acids. In germline, CDR1 is MNHEY, CDR2 SVGAGI. Trimming left V 2 bases short and J 3 bases short, with 11 bases between. The CDR3: CASSYGLAYYEQYF. The CDR3 DNA is TGTGCCAGCAGTTACGGCCTAGCATACTACGAGCAGTACTTC.

Points on this clone: The same CDR3 also results from other DNA sequences found in this sample. The chain employs TRBV7-9 and TRBJ1-1; D uncertain. Germline lookup yields CDR1 SEHNR and CDR2 FQNEAQ (reference sequence). Trimming cost V 1 base and J 10 bases, with 7 bases left between them. The CDR3 extends over 11 amino acids. The CDR3 sequence is CASSLGGGAFF. The CDR3 DNA reads as TGTGCCAGCAGCTTAGGCGGTGGAGCTTTCTTT.

The rearrangement uses TRBV6-5 and TRBJ1-1; D ambiguous. The CDR3 has 13 residues. Trimming removed 7 bases from V and 5 bases from J, with 14 bases in between. The germline gives CDR1 MNHEY, CDR2 SVGAGI. The chain's CDR3 is CASTSHTGTEAFF. Written as DNA, the CDR3 is TGTGCCAGCACAAGCCACACGGGGACTGAAGCTTTCTTT.

The chain couples TRBV3-1 (or the pseudogene TRBV3-2) to TRBJ2-7; the match to TRBD1 covers 9 bases. V shed 2 bases, J shed 12 bases, and the junction held 8 bases outside the gene matches. The CDR3 has 13 residues. Germline CDR1 LGHDT, CDR2 YNNKEL (reference sequence). CDR3 sequence reads: CASSQRGGQGLYV. CDR3 coding DNA: TGTGCCAGCAGCCAACGAGGAGGACAGGGGTTGTACGTC.

This sequence joins TRBV7-8 and TRBJ2-3; maybe TRBD2 (5 bases). This CDR3 has 15 residues. Trimming cost V 8 bases and J 0 bases, with 15 bases left between them. Germline loops: CDR1 SGHVS, CDR2 FQNEAQ. CDR3 protein: CASGQISASTDTQYF. For the CDR3, the DNA is TGTGCCAGCGGGCAGATTAGCGCTAGCACAGATACGCAGTATTTT.

The rearrangement uses TRBV6-5 and TRBJ2-2; D possibly corresponds to TRBD2 (6 bases). Germline CDR1 MNHEY, CDR2 SVGAGI. Between the trimmed V and J ends, which lost 8 bases and 3 bases, there was a span of 7 bases. The CDR3 is 12 amino acids. CDR3 DNA: TGTGCCAGCCGGGGGTACACCGGGGAGCTGTTTTTT. Translating it yields CASRGYTGELFF.

The chain has TRBV28 and TRBJ1-2; D not resolved. This CDR3 has 14 residues. The ends were cut back, 5 bases at V and 0 bases at J, with 10 bases in the middle. The germline V gene has CDR1 MDHEN and CDR2 SYDVKM. The CDR3 sequence: CASSPPRANYGYTF. The DNA for the CDR3 is TGTGCCAGCAGTCCGCCGAGAGCTAACTATGGCTACACCTTC.

V is TRBV5-1 and J is TRBJ1-5, with D possibly TRBD1 on 5 matching bases. CDR1 is SGHRS and CDR2 is YFSETQ in the germline V gene. This CDR3 spans 13 amino acids. V lost 4 bases and J lost 4, with 9 bases in between. CDR3 protein: CASSPDSNQPQHF. The CDR3, as DNA: TGCGCCAGCAGCCCCGACAGTAATCAGCCCCAGCATTTT.